This T cell receptor (beta chain) was found in a study of CD8+CD57+ T cells in acquired aplastic anemia. Background on the study: The sorted CD4+ and CD8+ cells yielded an average around 3.2 ug of DNA. Healthy donor CD4+ samples were sequenced to a depth that averaged about 11 million reads. Study-wide findings and caveats: Patients and controls shared 25 to 30 CD8+ CDR3 sequences. No significant difference in CD8+ Simpson's diversity was found between patients and controls.

Investigators profiled TCR beta VDJ and CDR3 from genomic DNA template. MiXCR, run by TCRdb on the reads, gives a single entry per CDR3 protein. The table lists 100,000 to 150,000 distinct CDR3 sequences, about half of them singletons. A word on this clonotype: No antigen is known for it.

The CDR3 has 17 amino acids. Germline CDR1 reads SGHAT; CDR2 reads FQNNGV. The ends were cut back, 3 bases at V and 5 bases at J, with 22 bases in the middle. The TCR originated in a human donor in good health, serving as a control. The J gene is TRBJ2-5, the V gene TRBV11-2; weak D call: TRBD2 (6 bases). Sequencing was performed on sorted CD4+, CD8+, or CD8+CD57+ T cells (not recorded which) from PBMCs. The CDR3 region is CASSFPWNEQDYETQYF. Here the CDR3 DNA reads TGTGCCAGCAGCTTCCCCTGGAATGAGCAGGACTACGAGACCCAGTACTTC.